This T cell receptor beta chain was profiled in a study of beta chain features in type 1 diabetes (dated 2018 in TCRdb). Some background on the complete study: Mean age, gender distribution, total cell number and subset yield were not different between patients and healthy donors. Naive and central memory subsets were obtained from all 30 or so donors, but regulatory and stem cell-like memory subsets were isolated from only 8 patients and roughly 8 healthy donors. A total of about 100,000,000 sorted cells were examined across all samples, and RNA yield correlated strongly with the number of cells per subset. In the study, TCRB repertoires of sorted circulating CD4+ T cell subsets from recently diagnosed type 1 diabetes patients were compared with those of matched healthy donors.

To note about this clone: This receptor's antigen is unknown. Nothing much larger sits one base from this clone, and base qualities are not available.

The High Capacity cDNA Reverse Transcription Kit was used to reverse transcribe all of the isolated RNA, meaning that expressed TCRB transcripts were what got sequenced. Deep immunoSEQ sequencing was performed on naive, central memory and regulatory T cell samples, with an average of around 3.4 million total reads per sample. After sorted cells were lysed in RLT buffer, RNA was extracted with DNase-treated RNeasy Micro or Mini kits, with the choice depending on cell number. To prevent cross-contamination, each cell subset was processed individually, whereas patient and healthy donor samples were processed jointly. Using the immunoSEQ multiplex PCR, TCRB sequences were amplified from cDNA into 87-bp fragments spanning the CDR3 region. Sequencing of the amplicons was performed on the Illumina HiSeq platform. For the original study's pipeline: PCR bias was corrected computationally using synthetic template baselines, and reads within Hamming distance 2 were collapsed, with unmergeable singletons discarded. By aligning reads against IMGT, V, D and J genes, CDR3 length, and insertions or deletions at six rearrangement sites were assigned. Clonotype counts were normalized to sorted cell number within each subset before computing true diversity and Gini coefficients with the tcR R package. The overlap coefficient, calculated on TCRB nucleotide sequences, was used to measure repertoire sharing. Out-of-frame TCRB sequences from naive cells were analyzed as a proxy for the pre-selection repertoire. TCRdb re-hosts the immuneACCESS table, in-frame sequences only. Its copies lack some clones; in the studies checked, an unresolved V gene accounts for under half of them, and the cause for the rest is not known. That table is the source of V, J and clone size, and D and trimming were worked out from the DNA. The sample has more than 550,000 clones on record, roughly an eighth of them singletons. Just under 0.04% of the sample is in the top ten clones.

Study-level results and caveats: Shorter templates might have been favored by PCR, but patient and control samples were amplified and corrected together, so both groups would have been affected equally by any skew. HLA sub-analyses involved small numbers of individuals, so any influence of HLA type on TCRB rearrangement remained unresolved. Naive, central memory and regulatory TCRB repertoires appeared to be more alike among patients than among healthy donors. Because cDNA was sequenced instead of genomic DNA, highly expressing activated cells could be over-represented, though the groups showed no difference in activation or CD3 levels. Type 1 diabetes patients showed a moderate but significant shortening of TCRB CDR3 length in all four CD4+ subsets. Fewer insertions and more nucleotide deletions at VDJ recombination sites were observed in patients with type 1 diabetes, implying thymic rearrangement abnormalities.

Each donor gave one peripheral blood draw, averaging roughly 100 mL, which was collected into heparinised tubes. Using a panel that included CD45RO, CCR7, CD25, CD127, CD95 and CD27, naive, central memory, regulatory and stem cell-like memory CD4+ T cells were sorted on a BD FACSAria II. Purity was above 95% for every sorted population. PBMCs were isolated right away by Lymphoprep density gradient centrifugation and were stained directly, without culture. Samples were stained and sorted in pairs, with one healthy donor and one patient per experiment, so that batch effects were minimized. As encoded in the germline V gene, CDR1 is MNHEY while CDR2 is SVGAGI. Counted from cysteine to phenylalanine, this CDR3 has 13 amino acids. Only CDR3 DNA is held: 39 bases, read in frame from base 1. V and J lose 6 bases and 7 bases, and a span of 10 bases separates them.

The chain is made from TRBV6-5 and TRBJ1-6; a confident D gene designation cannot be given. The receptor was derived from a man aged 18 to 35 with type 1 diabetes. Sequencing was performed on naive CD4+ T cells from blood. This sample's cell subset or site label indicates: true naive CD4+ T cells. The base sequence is TGTGCCAGCAGCCCCCGGGGAAATTCACCCCTCCACTTT. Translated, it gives CASSPRGNSPLHF.